The rows below give T cell receptor beta chains drawn from one sample of a study of T cell repertoires in cytomegalovirus infection. TCRdb reanalysed the reads using MiXCR and keeps one entry per CDR3 protein. Here the sample spans some 270,000 distinct CDR3 sequences, roughly a fifth being singletons. Antigen specificity for these receptors is unknown. This specimen consisted of cultured PBMCs, obtained from culture after CMV antigen stimulation. The receptors shown here come from a human donor in good health (CMV status not recorded). Some clones in this sample may be carry-over from other donors' samples. Both conserved end residues are part of each CDR3. A D gene is named only where the DNA matches it firmly. Clone size appears in some rows only: once, few, many, or a class for an expanded clone.

clone_size d_call j_call v_call cdr3_aa cdr3_nt
few TRBD1 TRBJ2-1 TRBV19 CASSIDDRDRVRQFF TGTGCCAGTAGTATAGACGACCGGGACAGGGTCAGGCAGTTCTTC
- TRBD2 TRBJ2-1 TRBV6-6 CASSPIFTGTSGGNNEQFF TGTGCCAGCAGTCCCATTTTTACCGGGACTAGCGGGGGGAACAATGAGCAGTTCTTC
many - TRBJ2-5 TRBV7-2 CASSLSRGWGETQYF TGTGCCAGCAGCTTATCAAGGGGATGGGGGGAGACCCAGTACTTC
- - TRBJ1-3 TRBV11-2 CASSPRTGGGNTIYF TGTGCCAGCAGCCCACGGACGGGCGGCGGAAACACCATATATTTT
few TRBD1 TRBJ2-5 TRBV19 CASRTTGTARETQYF TGTGCCAGTAGGACAACTGGGACAGCGAGAGAGACCCAGTACTTC
- TRBD1 TRBJ1-6 TRBV20-1 CSARETGGNSPLHF TGCAGTGCTAGAGAGACAGGGGGTAATTCACCCCTCCACTTT
- - TRBJ1-1 TRBV29-1 CSVAKGLNTEAFF TGCAGCGTTGCGAAGGGCTTGAACACTGAAGCTTTCTTT
- TRBD2 TRBJ2-1 TRBV2 CASVGAGGLYNEQFF TGTGCCAGCGTAGGAGCGGGAGGGCTTTACAATGAGCAGTTCTTC
few TRBD1 TRBJ1-1 TRBV18 CASSQNRGWAFF TGTGCCAGCTCGCAAAACAGGGGTTGGGCTTTCTTT
few - TRBJ2-3 TRBV18 CASSPPMGGPSTDTQYF TGTGCCAGCTCACCACCTATGGGTGGACCTAGCACAGATACGCAGTATTTT
few - TRBJ1-4 TRBV5-4 CASSYSNEKLFF TGTGCCAGCAGCTACAGTAATGAAAAACTGTTTTTT
few - TRBJ1-5 TRBV20-1 CSARTGNGEPQHF TGCAGTGCTAGAACAGGAAATGGGGAGCCCCAGCATTTT
many TRBD2 TRBJ2-7 TRBV7-2 CASSLTRSGSYDYEQYF TGTGCCAGCAGCTTAACTCGGAGCGGGAGCTACGACTACGAGCAGTACTTC
- - TRBJ2-5 TRBV7-9 CASSSGGGDDQVTQYF TGTGCCAGCAGCTCAGGGGGGGGGGACGATCAGGTGACCCAGTACTTC
- TRBD2 TRBJ2-6 TRBV12-3/TRBV12-4 CAIWGGKSSGANVLTF TGTGCCATCTGGGGGGGAAAGAGCTCTGGGGCCAACGTCCTGACTTTC
few - TRBJ2-2 TRBV6-2/TRBV6-3 CASSFGPTNTGELFF TGTGCCAGCAGTTTCGGGCCGACGAACACCGGGGAGCTGTTTTTT
- - TRBJ2-1 TRBV30 CAWSPPTAKLYNEQFF TGTGCCTGGAGTCCCCCGACCGCCAAGCTCTACAATGAGCAGTTCTTC
few - TRBJ2-2 TRBV24-1 CATSDLSLNTGELFF TGTGCCACCAGTGATTTGAGCCTAAACACCGGGGAGCTGTTTTTT
few - TRBJ2-4 TRBV7-2 CASSLERRLQYF TGTGCCAGCAGCTTAGAAAGACGCCTTCAGTACTTC
- TRBD2 TRBJ2-2 TRBV25-1 CASRGLGGGELFF TGTGCCAGCAGGGGACTAGGTGGCGGGGAGCTGTTTTTT
many - TRBJ2-2 TRBV11-2 CASSLGAGDVTGELFF TGTGCCAGCAGCTTAGGTGCAGGGGATGTCACCGGGGAGCTGTTTTTT
- - TRBJ1-6 TRBV28 CASTMDLVRSPLHF TGTGCCAGCACTATGGACCTAGTGAGGTCACCCCTCCACTTT
few - TRBJ1-5 TRBV28 CASSSPTQPQHF TGTGCCAGCAGTTCTCCGACCCAGCCCCAGCATTTT
- - TRBJ2-2 TRBV30 CAWSVTELFF TGTGCCTGGAGTGTAACGGAGCTGTTTTTT
few - TRBJ1-4 TRBV5-4 CASSPSLDYEKLFF TGTGCCAGCAGCCCTAGCCTAGACTATGAAAAACTGTTTTTT
- - TRBJ2-1 TRBV5-1 CASSLGQGYYNEQFF TGCGCCAGCAGCTTGGGCCAGGGCTACTACAATGAGCAGTTCTTC
few TRBD2 TRBJ2-1 TRBV19 CASRPSGGYNEQFF TGTGCCAGTAGACCTAGCGGGGGCTACAATGAGCAGTTCTTC
- TRBD2 TRBJ2-3 TRBV2 CASNGLADSTDTQYF TGTGCCAGCAACGGACTAGCGGACAGCACAGATACGCAGTATTTT
many - TRBJ2-5 TRBV7-2 CASRQPNRRGETQYF TGTGCCAGCCGACAACCTAACCGGAGGGGTGAGACCCAGTACTTC
- - TRBJ2-5 TRBV27 CASSSGTDWIETQYF TGTGCCAGCAGTTCCGGGACGGACTGGATCGAGACCCAGTACTTC
many - TRBJ1-2 TRBV28 CATSRRGYGYTF TGTGCCACCTCTCGAAGGGGCTATGGCTACACCTTC
- - TRBJ2-3 TRBV5-6 CASSRQGQEGTDTQYF TGTGCCAGCAGCCGCCAGGGACAAGAGGGCACAGATACGCAGTATTTT
few - TRBJ2-2 TRBV6-1 CASRQTDLVAGELFF TGTGCCAGCAGACAGACCGACCTTGTAGCCGGGGAGCTGTTTTTT
few - TRBJ2-1 TRBV7-3 CASSFLADGGEQFF TGTGCCAGCAGCTTTTTAGCGGACGGGGGTGAGCAGTTCTTC
few - TRBJ1-1 TRBV7-2 CASSQRFRGEPEAFF TGTGCCAGCAGTCAAAGGTTTCGAGGAGAACCTGAAGCTTTCTTT
- - TRBJ2-2 TRBV7-2 CASSHPQGGFGELFF TGTGCCAGCAGCCACCCCCAAGGGGGATTCGGGGAGCTGTTTTTT
once - TRBJ2-7 TRBV6-2/TRBV6-3 CASSIAETSYVQYF TGTGCCAGCAGCATCGCAGAAACGAGCTACGTGCAGTACTTC
few TRBD1 TRBJ1-2 TRBV11-2 CASSPDRVQGYTF TGTGCCAGCAGCCCAGACAGGGTACAAGGCTACACCTTC
many TRBD1 TRBJ1-4 TRBV7-8 CASSGGRQGFNEKLFF TGTGCCAGCAGCGGGGGGAGACAGGGCTTTAATGAAAAACTGTTTTTT
few - TRBJ1-2 TRBV5-5 CASRTPGDYGYTF TGTGCCAGCAGGACGCCGGGTGACTATGGCTACACCTTC
many - TRBJ1-1 TRBV7-2 CASSLVGEMNTEAFF TGTGCCAGCAGCTTAGTTGGGGAGATGAACACTGAAGCTTTCTTT
- - TRBJ2-4 TRBV19 CASSIRGTESWVKNIQYF TGTGCCAGTAGTATTAGGGGGACGGAATCCTGGGTCAAAAACATTCAGTACTTC
- TRBD1 TRBJ2-5 TRBV7-2 CASSARGGTGGRETQYF TGTGCCAGCAGCGCTAGGGGGGGGACAGGGGGCCGGGAGACCCAGTACTTC
many TRBD1 TRBJ1-2 TRBV6-5 CASSYGTGGYGYTF TGTGCCAGCAGTTACGGGACAGGAGGCTATGGCTACACCTTC
few TRBD2 TRBJ2-1 TRBV7-2 CASSPGGTLYNEQFF TGTGCCAGCAGCCCGGGGGGGACCCTATACAATGAGCAGTTCTTC
- TRBD1 TRBJ1-4 TRBV29-1 CSAKTGVEKLFF TGCAGCGCCAAGACAGGGGTGGAAAAACTGTTTTTT
few - TRBJ1-1 TRBV7-2 CASTRGWDTEAFF TGTGCCAGCACGAGGGGTTGGGACACTGAAGCTTTCTTT
- - TRBJ1-5 TRBV28 CASALSGANQPQHF TGTGCCAGCGCCCTCTCAGGGGCCAATCAGCCCCAGCATTTT
many TRBD2 TRBJ2-3 TRBV7-2 CASSSQRWGGTDTQYF TGTGCCAGCAGCTCCCAGCGGTGGGGAGGGACAGATACGCAGTATTTT
few - TRBJ2-1 TRBV11-2 CASSLVEGPNEQFF TGTGCCAGCAGCTTGGTGGAGGGCCCCAATGAGCAGTTCTTC
- TRBD2 TRBJ2-1 TRBV7-3 CASSQLAGGDYNEQFF TGTGCCAGCAGCCAGCTAGCGGGAGGGGATTACAATGAGCAGTTCTTC
few TRBD2 TRBJ2-1 TRBV27 CATSRVGTSGTRGLEQFF TGTGCCACCAGTAGGGTAGGGACTAGCGGGACAAGAGGTCTTGAGCAGTTCTTC
many - TRBJ2-1 TRBV6-2/TRBV6-3 CASTHYGLVDYEQFF TGTGCCAGCACCCATTATGGGCTAGTCGACTATGAGCAGTTCTTC
few TRBD1 TRBJ1-1 TRBV9 CASSPRGGGEAFF TGTGCCAGCAGCCCTAGAGGAGGGGGCGAAGCTTTCTTT
few - TRBJ1-1 TRBV7-8 CASSLSWEHGYLGTEAFF TGTGCCAGCAGCTTAAGTTGGGAACATGGCTACCTGGGCACTGAAGCTTTCTTT
- - TRBJ2-6 TRBV28 CASTNSLGPGANVLTF TGTGCCAGCACTAACAGTTTGGGACCTGGGGCCAACGTCCTGACTTTC
- - TRBJ1-2 TRBV19 CASSIDLTNNYGYTF TGTGCCAGTAGTATAGATCTTACGAATAACTATGGCTACACCTTC
- TRBD2 TRBJ2-5 TRBV9 CASSVTSGTYQETQYF TGTGCCAGCAGCGTGACTAGCGGGACCTACCAAGAGACCCAGTACTTC
few - TRBJ2-7 TRBV7-2 CASSLPGRSHEQYF TGTGCCAGCAGCTTACCAGGCAGGTCCCACGAGCAGTACTTC
few TRBD1 TRBJ2-3 TRBV29-1 CSVEGQGAPDTQYF TGCAGCGTTGAAGGACAGGGGGCCCCAGATACGCAGTATTTT